The 16 T cell receptor beta chains below all came from one sample that was sequenced in a study of cytomegalovirus exposure and HLA in healthy donors (dated by TCRdb to 2015 to 2018). The library was produced with the immunoSEQ multiplex PCR assay. A mixture of 60 forward primers for TCR Vbeta segments and 13 reverse primers for TCR Jbeta segments was used in the multiplex PCR. This is the immuneACCESS table as TCRdb keeps it, with only in-frame sequences that have V and J called. A part of the clones is gone; compared with another copy, unresolved V genes explain less than half, and the rest is unexplained. This sample gives approximately 300,000 clones in total; 84% of them show up just once. Jointly, the top ten make up roughly 2% of the sample. The sample consisted of PBMCs. Every receptor here comes from a woman in her 40s in good health and CMV-seropositive.

The gene calls are TRBV9 and TRBJ2-2; 11 bases fit TRBD2. CDR3 size: 16 residues. The V and J ends lost 3 bases and 4 bases, in that order; junction bases with no gene match: 5. Germline CDR1 and CDR2: SGDLS and YYNGEE. CDR3 protein: CASSETSGRGTGELFF. DNA of the CDR3: TGTGCCAGCAGCGAAACTAGCGGGAGAGGCACCGGGGAGCTGTTTTTT.

The rearrangement joins TRBV27 to TRBJ1-1; 9 bases align to TRBD1. The germline CDR1 and CDR2 sequences are MNHEY and SMNVEV (reference sequence). After removal of 7 bases from V and 5 bases from J, the junction contained 5 bases not matched to a gene. The length of the CDR3 is 13 residues. The CDR3 nucleotides read TGTGCCAGCAAGACAGGGGGTGGTACTGAAGCTTTCTTT. This encodes CASKTGGGTEAFF.

CDR3 DNA: TGCAGCGTTGAAAAGAGGACAGGGATGAACACTGAAGCTTTCTTT. Amino acids: CSVEKRTGMNTEAFF. The J gene is TRBJ1-1, the V gene TRBV29-1; TRBD1 agrees at 8 bases. With 2 bases clipped from V and 0 bases from J, the junction kept 5 bases outside the gene matches. The CDR3 has 15 amino acids. CDR1 SQVTM and CDR2 ANQGSEA come from the germline V gene.

This clone occurred once. The DNA is omitted, as the CDR3 cannot be located on it reliably, and the CDR3 follows TCRdb's listing. This chain links TRBV28 with TRBJ1-5. CDR1 is MDHEN and CDR2 is SYDVKM in the germline V gene. The CDR3 extends over 13 residues, inclusive of both ends. CDR3 sequence reads: CASSFGDGALRHF.

On this clone itself: At the DNA level, this CDR3 is encoded by other sequences in the same sample as well. J is TRBJ2-7 and V is TRBV7-2; TRBD2 aligns across 11 bases. This CDR3 has 15 amino acids. J was trimmed by 0 bases and V by 5 bases; bases with no gene match: 3. CDR1 is SGHTA, CDR2 FQGNSA, per germline. Here the CDR3 DNA reads TGTGCCAGCAGCCCCGGGACTAGCGGCTCCTACGAGCAGTACTTC. Translated: CASSPGTSGSYEQYF.

J is TRBJ2-1 and V is TRBV27; TRBD2 agrees at 7 bases. The junction had 6 bases not matched to a gene; V was cut back by 3 bases and J by 7 bases. Germline V CDR1 and CDR2: MNHEY, SMNVEV (reference sequence). There are 14 residues in the CDR3. CDR3 in DNA: TGTGCCAGCAGTTTCGCGGGAGAACGGAATGAGCAGTTCTTC. This gives the protein CASSFAGERNEQFF.

The chain uses TRBV19 and TRBJ2-5, with a possible D match to TRBD2 (5 bases). The germline CDR1 and CDR2 sequences are LNHDA and SQIVND (reference sequence). The CDR3 runs 17 residues. The germline V and J ends were trimmed by 6 bases and 2 bases, with 22 bases remaining between them. CDR3 protein: CASRPLFSREEQETQYF. DNA of the CDR3: TGTGCCAGTAGGCCATTGTTCTCCCGGGAAGAACAAGAGACCCAGTACTTC.

The rearrangement joins TRBV19 to TRBJ1-2, with 9 bases matching TRBD1. CDR1 is LNHDA, CDR2 SQIVND, per germline (reference sequence). The CDR3 has 15 amino acids. V was pared by 2 bases and J by 7 bases, with 8 bases of the junction left unmatched. CDR3 loop: CASSITPGTGIGYTF. In DNA, the CDR3 is TGTGCCAGTAGTATAACCCCCGGGACAGGGATTGGCTACACCTTC. Drawing the rest from reference TRBV19 and TRBJ1-2, the complete variable domain is DGGITQSPKYLFRKEGQNVTLSCEQNLNHDAMYWYRQDPGQGLRLIYYSQIVNDFQKGDIAEGYSVSREKKESFPLTVTSAQKNPTAFYLCASSITPGTGIGYTFGSGTRLTVV.

The chain carries TRBV11-2 and TRBJ1-4; 7 bases align to TRBD1. CDR1 and CDR2 from the germline V gene are SGHAT and FQNNGV. This CDR3 comprises 14 residues. V dropped 4 bases and J dropped 4; count of bases not matched to a gene: 3. Written as DNA, the CDR3 is TGTGCCAGCAGCTCCTCAGGGGGTAATGAAAAACTGTTTTTT. Translation gives CASSSSGGNEKLFF.

This clone was found once. V and J are TRBV28 and TRBJ2-5; D unclear. The germline gives CDR1 MDHEN, CDR2 SYDVKM. This CDR3 region has 12 residues. Trimming left V 6 bases short and J 0 bases short, with 5 bases between. CDR3 DNA sequence: TGTGCCAGCAGCGGGTACCAAGAGACCCAGTACTTC. Translation gives CASSGYQETQYF.

The chain uses TRBV27 and TRBJ2-7; D may be TRBD2 (5 bases). The germline V gene encodes CDR1 MNHEY and CDR2 SMNVEV (reference sequence). The CDR3 length is 14 residues. Trimming stripped 7 bases from V and 5 bases from J, with 18 bases between. In DNA form, the CDR3 reads TGTGCCAGCACCCCGATGTCGGGGTTGCACGAGCAGTACTTC. Translating gives CASTPMSGLHEQYF.

J is TRBJ2-7 and V is TRBV14; D is possibly TRBD1 (5 bases). Trimming took 1 base from V and 2 from J, leaving 12 bases between them. Germline values: CDR1 SGHDN, CDR2 FVKESK. CDR3 size: 15 residues. The CDR3 loop is CASSQAPGKAYEQYF. The DNA for the CDR3 is TGTGCCAGCAGCCAAGCTCCAGGGAAGGCCTACGAGCAGTACTTC.

A single count supports this clone. The rearrangement joins TRBV5-1 to TRBJ2-1; possibly TRBD1 for D (6 bases). CDR1 is SGHRS, CDR2 YFSETQ, per germline. The CDR3 loop spans 15 amino acids. Trimming shortened V by 3 bases and J by 1 base, and 11 bases separated the two germline ends. CDR3 region: CASSSAQGSYNEQFF. CDR3 nucleotide sequence: TGCGCCAGCAGCTCTGCACAGGGTTCCTACAATGAGCAGTTCTTC.

V gene TRBV5-1 combines with J gene TRBJ2-5, with 8 nucleotides matching TRBD2. The CDR3 totals 13 residues. The V segment lost 4 bases and the J segment 5 bases; nucleotides outside the gene matches: 4. Germline CDR1 reads SGHRS; CDR2 reads YFSETQ. The CDR3 nucleotides are TGCGCCAGCAGCGCGGGGGGACGGGAGACCCAGTACTTC. Translation gives CASSAGGRETQYF.

This clone was recorded a few times. V and J are TRBV28 and TRBJ1-1; D might be TRBD1 (5 bases). Per the germline V gene, CDR1 is MDHEN and CDR2 is SYDVKM. This CDR3 region has 13 residues. V was cut by 6 bases and J by 1 base, with 9 bases left in between. This CDR3 reads CASRKTGNTEAFF. The CDR3 region has the DNA TGTGCCAGCAGAAAAACAGGGAACACTGAAGCTTTCTTT.

The chain links TRBV5-6 to TRBJ1-3; D ambiguous. V gave up 3 bases and J gave up 2 bases, with 6 bases separating them. Germline V gene lookup returns CDR1 SGHDT and CDR2 YYEEEE. The CDR3 length is 13 residues. The CDR3 spells CASSSIAGNTIYF. In DNA form, the CDR3 reads TGTGCCAGCAGCTCCATTGCTGGAAACACCATATATTTT. Complete variable domain (other parts from reference TRBV5-6 and TRBJ1-3): DAGVTQSPTHLIKTRGQQVTLRCSPKSGHDTVSWYQQALGQGPQFIFQYYEEEERQRGNFPDRFSGHQFPNYSSELNVNALLLGDSALYLCASSSIAGNTIYFGEGSWLTVV.